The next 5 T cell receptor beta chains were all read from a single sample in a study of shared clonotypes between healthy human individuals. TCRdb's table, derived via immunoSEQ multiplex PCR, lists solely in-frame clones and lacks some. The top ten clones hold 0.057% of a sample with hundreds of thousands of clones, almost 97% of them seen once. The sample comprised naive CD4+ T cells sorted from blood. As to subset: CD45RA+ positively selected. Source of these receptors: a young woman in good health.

DNA of the CDR3: TGTGCCACCAGCAGAGATCGTGGAACCTATGGCTACACCTTC. As protein: CATSRDRGTYGYTF. This sequence joins TRBV15 and TRBJ1-2; no definite D call. This CDR3 region has 14 residues. The germline V gene encodes CDR1 LNHNV and CDR2 YYDKDF (reference sequence). Trimming took 0 bases from V and 4 from J, leaving 9 bases between them.

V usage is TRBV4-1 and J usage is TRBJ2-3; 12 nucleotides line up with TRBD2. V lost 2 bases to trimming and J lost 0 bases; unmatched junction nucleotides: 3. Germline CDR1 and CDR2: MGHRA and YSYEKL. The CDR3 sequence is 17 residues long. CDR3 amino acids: CASSQSGTSGSTDTQYF. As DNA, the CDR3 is TGCGCCAGCAGCCAATCCGGGACTAGCGGGAGCACAGATACGCAGTATTTT.

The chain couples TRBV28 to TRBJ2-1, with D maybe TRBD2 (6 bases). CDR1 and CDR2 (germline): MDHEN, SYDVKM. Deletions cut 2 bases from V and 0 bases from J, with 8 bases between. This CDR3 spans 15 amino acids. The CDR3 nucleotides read TGTGCCAGCAGTTTAGGGGGGACCTCCTACAATGAGCAGTTCTTC. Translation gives CASSLGGTSYNEQFF.

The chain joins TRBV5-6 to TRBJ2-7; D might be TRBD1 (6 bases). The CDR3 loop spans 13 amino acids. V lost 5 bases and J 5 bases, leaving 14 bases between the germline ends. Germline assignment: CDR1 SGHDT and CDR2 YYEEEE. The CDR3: CASRHTGLDEQYF. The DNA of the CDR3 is TGTGCCAGCAGGCATACAGGGCTCGACGAGCAGTACTTC.

The CDR3 DNA follows: TGTGCCAGCTCACCAGAGGACGGGGCCTACGAGCAGTACTTC. This translates into CASSPEDGAYEQYF. V gene TRBV18 combines with J gene TRBJ2-7, with a possible D match to TRBD2 (5 bases). The germline V and J ends were trimmed by 2 bases and 2 bases, with 10 bases remaining between them. Germline CDR1 KGHSH, CDR2 LQKENI. This CDR3 is built from 14 residues.